This TCR beta chain was identified in a study of T-cell reconstitution after alpha-beta-depleted transplantation in children. Regarding this clonotype: Its target is not known.

V shed 8 bases and J shed 2 bases, with 22 bases lying between them. The germline V gene encodes CDR1 SGHTA and CDR2 FQGTGA. CDR3 length: 16 amino acids. The authors prepared the TCRbeta library with unique molecular identifiers. Via MiXCR, TCRdb re-called the PCR reads, giving one row per CDR3 protein. Among about 470,000 distinct CDR3 sequences listed, about 40% were seen once. Study-level results: From newly produced T cells came most of the T-cell counts and diversity one year after transplant. Some patients showed high day-60 TCRbeta diversity, which derived from surviving recipient T cells and thymic progenitors.

The specimen comprised PBMCs, sampled before TCRalphabeta/CD19-depleted stem cell transplant. The origin of this receptor is a girl aged 2-9 years with aplastic anemia, due to receive a stem cell transplant. This chain connects TRBV7-3 to TRBJ2-7; the D gene is possibly TRBD1 (6 bases). The CDR3 region is CASPGFRTGTPYEQYF. The CDR3 coding sequence is TGTGCCAGCCCGGGATTCCGAACCGGGACACCCTACGAGCAGTACTTC.